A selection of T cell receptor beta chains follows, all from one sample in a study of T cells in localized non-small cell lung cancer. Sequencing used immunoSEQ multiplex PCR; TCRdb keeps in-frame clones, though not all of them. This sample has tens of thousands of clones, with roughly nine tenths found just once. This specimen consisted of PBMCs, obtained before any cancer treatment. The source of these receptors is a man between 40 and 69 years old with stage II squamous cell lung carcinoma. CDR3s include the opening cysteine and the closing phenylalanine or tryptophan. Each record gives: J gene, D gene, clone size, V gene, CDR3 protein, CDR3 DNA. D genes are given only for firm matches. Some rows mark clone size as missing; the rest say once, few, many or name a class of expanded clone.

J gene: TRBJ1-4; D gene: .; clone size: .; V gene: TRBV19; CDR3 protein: CASSRTTNEKLFF; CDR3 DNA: TGTGCCAGTAGTCGGACAACTAATGAAAAACTGTTTTTT
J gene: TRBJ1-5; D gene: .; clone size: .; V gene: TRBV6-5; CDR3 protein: CASSYNRDNQPQHF; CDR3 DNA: TGTGCCAGCAGTTACAACAGGGACAATCAGCCCCAGCATTTT
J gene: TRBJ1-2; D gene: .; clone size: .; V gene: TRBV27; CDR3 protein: CASSSPLRQFLYGYTF; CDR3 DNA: TGTGCCAGCAGTTCTCCTCTAAGACAGTTCCTCTATGGCTACACCTTC
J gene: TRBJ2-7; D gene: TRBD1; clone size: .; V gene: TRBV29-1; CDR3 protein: CSVGGQGKSRYEQYF; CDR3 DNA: TGCAGCGTGGGAGGACAGGGGAAAAGTAGGTACGAGCAGTACTTC
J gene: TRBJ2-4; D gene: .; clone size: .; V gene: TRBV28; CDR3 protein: CASGSSGTINIQYF; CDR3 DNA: TGTGCCAGCGGGAGCAGCGGTACTATAAACATTCAGTACTTC
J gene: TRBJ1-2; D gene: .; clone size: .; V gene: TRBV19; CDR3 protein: CASSPREEGYTF; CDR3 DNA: TGTGCCAGTAGTCCCAGGGAGGAGGGCTACACCTTC
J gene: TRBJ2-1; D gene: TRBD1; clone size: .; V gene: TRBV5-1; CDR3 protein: CASSGQGAGNEQFF; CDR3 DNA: TGCGCCAGCAGTGGACAGGGGGCAGGGAATGAGCAGTTCTTC
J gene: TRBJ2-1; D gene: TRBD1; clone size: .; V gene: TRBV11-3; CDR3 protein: CASSLGQGMSYNEQFF; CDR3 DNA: TGTGCCAGCAGCTTAGGACAGGGTATGTCCTACAATGAGCAGTTCTTC
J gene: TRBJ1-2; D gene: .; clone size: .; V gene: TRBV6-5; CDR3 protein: CASSYDSHYGYTF; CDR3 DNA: TGTGCCAGCAGTTATGACAGCCACTATGGCTACACCTTC
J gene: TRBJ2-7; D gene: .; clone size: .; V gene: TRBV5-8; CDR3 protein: CASSSEGFLYEQYF; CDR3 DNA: TGTGCCAGCAGCTCGGAGGGGTTCCTCTACGAGCAGTACTTC
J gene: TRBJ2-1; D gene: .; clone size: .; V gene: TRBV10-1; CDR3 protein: CASSEYNYNEQFF; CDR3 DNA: TGCGCCAGCAGTGAGTACAATTACAATGAGCAGTTCTTC
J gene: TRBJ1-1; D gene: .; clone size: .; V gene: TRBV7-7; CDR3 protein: CASSSGMGTEAFF; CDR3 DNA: TGTGCTAGCAGCTCAGGGATGGGCACTGAAGCTTTCTTT
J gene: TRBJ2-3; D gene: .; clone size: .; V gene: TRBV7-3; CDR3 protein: CASSPTGPITDTQYF; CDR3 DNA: TGTGCCAGCAGCCCCACAGGGCCGATTACAGATACGCAGTATTTT
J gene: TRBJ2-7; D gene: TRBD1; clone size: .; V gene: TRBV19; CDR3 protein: CASSSPHSTGVHEQYF; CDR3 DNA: TGTGCCAGTAGTTCCCCCCACAGTACAGGGGTCCACGAGCAGTACTTC
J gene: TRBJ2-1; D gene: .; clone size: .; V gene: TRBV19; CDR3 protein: CASKARWYNEQFF; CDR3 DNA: TGTGCCAGTAAGGCGAGATGGTATAATGAGCAGTTCTTC
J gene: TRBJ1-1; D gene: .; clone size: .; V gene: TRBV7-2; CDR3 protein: CASSLSEGTEAFF; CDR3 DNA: TGTGCCAGCAGCTTAAGCGAGGGTACTGAAGCTTTCTTT
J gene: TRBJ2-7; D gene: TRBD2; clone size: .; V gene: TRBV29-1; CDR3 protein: CSVGLAGVGGEQYF; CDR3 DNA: TGCAGCGTTGGGCTAGCGGGAGTCGGTGGCGAGCAGTACTTC
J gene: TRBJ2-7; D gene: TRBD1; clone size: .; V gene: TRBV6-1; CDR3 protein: CASSDQPGQDGQYF; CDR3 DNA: TGTGCCAGCAGTGACCAACCGGGACAGGACGGGCAGTACTTC
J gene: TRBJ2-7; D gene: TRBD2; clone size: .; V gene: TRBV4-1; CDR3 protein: CASSPAGGGSVYEQYF; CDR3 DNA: TGCGCCAGCAGCCCAGCCGGAGGCGGGAGTGTCTACGAGCAGTACTTC
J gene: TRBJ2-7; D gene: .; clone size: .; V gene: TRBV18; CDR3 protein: CASSPPVGRGGFGFYEQYF; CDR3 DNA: TGTGCCAGCTCACCCCCCGTCGGGAGAGGGGGGTTTGGTTTCTACGAGCAGTACTTC
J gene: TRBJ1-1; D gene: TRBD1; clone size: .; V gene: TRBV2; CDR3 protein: CASSPTTGGEAFF; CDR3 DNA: TGTGCCAGCAGCCCGACAACAGGGGGCGAAGCTTTCTTT
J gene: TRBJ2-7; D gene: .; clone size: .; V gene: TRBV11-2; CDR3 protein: CASSRLQYF; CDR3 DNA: TGTGCCAGCAGCCGCCTGCAGTACTTC
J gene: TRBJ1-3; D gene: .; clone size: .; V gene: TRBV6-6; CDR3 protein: CASSYVGYGNTIYF; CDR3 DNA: TGTGCCAGCAGTTACGTGGGATATGGAAACACCATATATTTT
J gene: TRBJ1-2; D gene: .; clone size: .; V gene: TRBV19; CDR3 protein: CASSPSRTNYGYTF; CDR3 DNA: TGTGCCAGTAGTCCTTCTCGTACTAACTATGGCTACACCTTC
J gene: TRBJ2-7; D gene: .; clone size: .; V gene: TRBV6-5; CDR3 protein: CASSYSGVEQYF; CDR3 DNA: TGTGCCAGCAGTTATTCGGGCGTCGAGCAGTACTTC
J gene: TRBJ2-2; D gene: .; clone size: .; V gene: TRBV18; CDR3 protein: CASSLGSNTGELFF; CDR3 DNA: TGTGCCAGCTCGCTCGGATCGAACACCGGGGAGCTGTTTTTT
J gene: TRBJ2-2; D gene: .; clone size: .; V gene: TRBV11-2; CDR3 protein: CASSKANTGELFF; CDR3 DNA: TGTGCCAGCAGTAAAGCAAACACCGGGGAGCTGTTTTTT
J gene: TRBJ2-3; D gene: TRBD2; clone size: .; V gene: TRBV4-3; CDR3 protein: CASSTPGTSGGAGGTDTQYF; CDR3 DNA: TGCGCCAGCAGCACCCCCGGGACTAGCGGGGGGGCCGGGGGCACAGATACGCAGTATTTT
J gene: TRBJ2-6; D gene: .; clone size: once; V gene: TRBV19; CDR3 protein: CASSAPESGANVLTF; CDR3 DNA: TGTGCCAGTAGTGCCCCCGAGTCTGGGGCCAACGTCCTGACTTTC
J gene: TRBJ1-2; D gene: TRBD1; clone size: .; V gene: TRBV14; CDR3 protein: CASSQVTGGDGYTF; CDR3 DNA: TGTGCCAGCAGCCAAGTGACAGGGGGGGATGGCTACACCTTC
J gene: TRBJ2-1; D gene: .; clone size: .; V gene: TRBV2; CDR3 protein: CASSVLARDEQFF; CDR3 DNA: TGTGCCAGCTCCGTCCTAGCTCGGGATGAGCAGTTCTTC
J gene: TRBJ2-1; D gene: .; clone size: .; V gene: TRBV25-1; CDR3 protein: CASRRQGYNEQFF; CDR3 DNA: TGTGCCAGCAGGCGGCAGGGCTACAATGAGCAGTTCTTC
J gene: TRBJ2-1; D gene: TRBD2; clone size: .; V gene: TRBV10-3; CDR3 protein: CAISESSLAGVYEQFF; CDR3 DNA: TGTGCCATCAGTGAGTCGTCGCTAGCGGGGGTGTATGAGCAGTTCTTC
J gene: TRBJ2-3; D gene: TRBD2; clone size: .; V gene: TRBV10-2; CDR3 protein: CASSGGVAGGGDTQYF; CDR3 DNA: TGCGCCAGCAGTGGGGGTGTAGCGGGAGGAGGAGATACGCAGTATTTT
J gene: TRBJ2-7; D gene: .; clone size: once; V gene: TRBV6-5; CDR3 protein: CASSYTRGYSYEQYF; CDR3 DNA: TGTGCCAGCAGTTATACGAGGGGATACTCCTACGAGCAGTACTTC
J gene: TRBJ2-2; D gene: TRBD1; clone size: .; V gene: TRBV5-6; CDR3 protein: CASSRGGASDTGELFF; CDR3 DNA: TGTGCCAGCAGCCGAGGGGGCGCAAGCGACACCGGGGAGCTGTTTTTT
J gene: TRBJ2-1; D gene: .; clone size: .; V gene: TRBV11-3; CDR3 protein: CASSPRRGSYNEQFF; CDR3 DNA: TGTGCCAGCAGCCCCCGGCGGGGCTCCTACAATGAGCAGTTCTTC
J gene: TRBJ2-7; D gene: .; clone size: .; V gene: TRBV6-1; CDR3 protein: CASMGRRYEQYF; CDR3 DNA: TGTGCCAGCATGGGTAGAAGGTACGAGCAGTACTTC
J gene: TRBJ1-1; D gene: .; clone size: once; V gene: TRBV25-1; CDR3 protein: CASSGWTGMNTEAFF; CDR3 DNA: TGTGCCAGCAGTGGATGGACGGGGATGAACACTGAAGCTTTCTTT
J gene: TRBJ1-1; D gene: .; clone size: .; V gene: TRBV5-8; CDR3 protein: CASIGGPEAFF; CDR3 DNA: TGTGCCAGCATCGGGGGGCCTGAAGCTTTCTTT
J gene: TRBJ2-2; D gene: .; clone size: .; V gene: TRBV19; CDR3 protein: CASSIGGTNTGELFF; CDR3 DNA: TGTGCCAGTAGTATTGGGGGTACGAACACCGGGGAGCTGTTTTTT
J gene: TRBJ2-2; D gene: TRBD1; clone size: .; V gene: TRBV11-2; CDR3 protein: CASSWDRSTGELFF; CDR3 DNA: TGTGCCAGCAGCTGGGACAGATCCACCGGGGAGCTGTTTTTT
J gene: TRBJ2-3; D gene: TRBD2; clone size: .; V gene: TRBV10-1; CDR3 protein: CASSSGGATDTQYF; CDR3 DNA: TGCGCCAGCAGTAGCGGGGGGGCAACGGATACGCAGTATTTT
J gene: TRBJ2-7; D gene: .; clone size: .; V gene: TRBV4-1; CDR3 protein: CASSRTGLDEQYF; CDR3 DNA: TGCGCCAGCAGCCGAACAGGGTTGGACGAGCAGTACTTC
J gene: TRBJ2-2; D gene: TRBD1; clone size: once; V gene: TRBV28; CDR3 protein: CAIARDSNTGELFF; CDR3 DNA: TGTGCCATCGCCCGGGACAGCAACACCGGGGAGCTGTTTTTT
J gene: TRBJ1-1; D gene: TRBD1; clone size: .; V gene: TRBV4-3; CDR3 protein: CASSYYRGSEAFF; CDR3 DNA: TGCGCCAGCAGCTACTACAGGGGGTCTGAAGCTTTCTTT
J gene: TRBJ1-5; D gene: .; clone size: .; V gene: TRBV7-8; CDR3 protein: CASSSRLTRGNQPQHF; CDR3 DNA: TGTGCCAGCAGCTCCAGACTCACGAGGGGCAATCAGCCCCAGCATTTT
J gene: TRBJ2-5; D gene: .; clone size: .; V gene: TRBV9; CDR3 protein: CASSPGGQGQVGTQYF; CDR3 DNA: TGTGCCAGCAGCCCTGGAGGGCAGGGGCAGGTGGGGACCCAGTACTTC
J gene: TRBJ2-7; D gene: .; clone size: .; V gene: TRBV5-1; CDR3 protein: CASSPEGQSYEQYF; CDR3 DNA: TGCGCCAGCAGCCCGGAGGGACAGTCCTACGAGCAGTACTTC
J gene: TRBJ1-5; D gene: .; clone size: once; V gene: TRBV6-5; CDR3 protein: CASRPDGEGNQPQHF; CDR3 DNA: TGTGCCAGCAGACCGGACGGAGAGGGCAATCAGCCCCAGCATTTT
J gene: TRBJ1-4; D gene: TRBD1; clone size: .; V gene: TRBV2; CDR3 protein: CASSTPGQGSMATNEKLFF; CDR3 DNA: TGTGCCAGCAGTACACCGGGACAGGGATCGATGGCAACTAATGAAAAACTGTTTTTT
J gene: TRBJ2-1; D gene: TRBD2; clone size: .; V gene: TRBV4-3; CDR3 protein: CASSQDSGGLGFF; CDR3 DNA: TGCGCCAGCAGCCAAGATAGCGGGGGGCTGGGGTTCTTC
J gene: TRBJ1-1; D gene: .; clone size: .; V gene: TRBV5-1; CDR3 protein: CASSLEGGTEAFF; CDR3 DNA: TGCGCCAGCAGCTTGGAAGGGGGCACTGAAGCTTTCTTT
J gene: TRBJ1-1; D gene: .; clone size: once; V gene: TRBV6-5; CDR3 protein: CASSYGGLQAFF; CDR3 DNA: TGTGCCAGCAGTTACGGGGGACTTCAAGCTTTCTTT
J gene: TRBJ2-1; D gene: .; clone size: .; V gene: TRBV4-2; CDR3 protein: CASSQDGAGGSSYNEQFF; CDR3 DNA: TGTGCCAGCAGCCAAGATGGAGCTGGGGGGAGTTCCTACAATGAGCAGTTCTTC
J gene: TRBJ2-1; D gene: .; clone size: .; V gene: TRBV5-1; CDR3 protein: CASSLKIPRRVSYNEQFF; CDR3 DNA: TGCGCCAGCAGCTTGAAAATCCCCCGGCGGGTCTCCTACAATGAGCAGTTCTTC
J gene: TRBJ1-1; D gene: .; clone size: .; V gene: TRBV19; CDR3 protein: CASSSTHGGTEAFF; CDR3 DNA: TGTGCCAGTAGTTCAACTCACGGGGGCACTGAAGCTTTCTTT
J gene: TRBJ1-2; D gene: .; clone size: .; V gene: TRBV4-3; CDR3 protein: CASSQEGAYGYTF; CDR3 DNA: TGCGCCAGCAGCCAAGAAGGGGCCTATGGCTACACCTTC